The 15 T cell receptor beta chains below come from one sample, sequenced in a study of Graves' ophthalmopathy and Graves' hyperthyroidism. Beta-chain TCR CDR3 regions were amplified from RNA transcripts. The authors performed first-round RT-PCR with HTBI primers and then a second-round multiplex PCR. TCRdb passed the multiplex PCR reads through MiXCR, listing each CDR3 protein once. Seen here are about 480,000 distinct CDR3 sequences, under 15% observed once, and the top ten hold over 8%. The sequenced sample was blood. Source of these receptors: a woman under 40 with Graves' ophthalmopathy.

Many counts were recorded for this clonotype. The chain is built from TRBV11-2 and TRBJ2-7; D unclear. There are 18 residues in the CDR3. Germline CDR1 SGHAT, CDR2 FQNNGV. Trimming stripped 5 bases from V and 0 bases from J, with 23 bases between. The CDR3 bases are TGTGCCAGCAGCCAACTGAGTACACCCCGCCTAAACTCCTACGAGCAGTACTTC. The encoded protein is CASSQLSTPRLNSYEQYF.

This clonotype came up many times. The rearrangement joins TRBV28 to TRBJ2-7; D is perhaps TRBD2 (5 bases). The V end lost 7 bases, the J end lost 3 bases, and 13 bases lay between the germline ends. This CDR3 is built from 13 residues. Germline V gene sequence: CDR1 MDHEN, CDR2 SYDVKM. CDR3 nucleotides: TGTGCCAGCAAATCGAGGGAAGACTACGAGCAGTACTTC. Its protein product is CASKSREDYEQYF.

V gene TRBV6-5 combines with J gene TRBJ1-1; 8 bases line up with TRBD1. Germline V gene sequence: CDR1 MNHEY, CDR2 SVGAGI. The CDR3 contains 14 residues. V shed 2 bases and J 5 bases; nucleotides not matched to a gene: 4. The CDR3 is CASSYVDRGTEAFF. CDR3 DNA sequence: TGTGCCAGCAGTTACGTTGACAGGGGAACTGAAGCTTTCTTT.

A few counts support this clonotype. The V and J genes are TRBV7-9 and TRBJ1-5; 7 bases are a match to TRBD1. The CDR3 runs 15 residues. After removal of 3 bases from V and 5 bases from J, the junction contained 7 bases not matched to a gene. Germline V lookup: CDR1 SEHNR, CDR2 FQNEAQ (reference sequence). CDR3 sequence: CASSLVQGVDQPQHF. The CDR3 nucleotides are TGTGCCAGCAGCTTGGTTCAGGGGGTCGATCAGCCCCAGCATTTT.

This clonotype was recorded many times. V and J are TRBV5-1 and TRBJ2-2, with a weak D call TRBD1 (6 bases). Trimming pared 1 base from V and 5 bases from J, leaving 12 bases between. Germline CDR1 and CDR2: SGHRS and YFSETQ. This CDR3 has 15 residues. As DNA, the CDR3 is TGCGCCAGCAGCTTGCCACAGGGCTGGACCGGGGAGCTGTTTTTT. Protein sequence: CASSLPQGWTGELFF.

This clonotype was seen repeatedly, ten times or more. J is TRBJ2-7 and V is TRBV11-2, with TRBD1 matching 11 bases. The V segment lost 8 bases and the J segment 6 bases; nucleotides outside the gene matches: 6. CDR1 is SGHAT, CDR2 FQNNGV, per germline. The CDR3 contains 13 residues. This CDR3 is CASGRDRGFEQYF. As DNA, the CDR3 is TGTGCCAGCGGCCGGGACAGGGGGTTCGAGCAGTACTTC.

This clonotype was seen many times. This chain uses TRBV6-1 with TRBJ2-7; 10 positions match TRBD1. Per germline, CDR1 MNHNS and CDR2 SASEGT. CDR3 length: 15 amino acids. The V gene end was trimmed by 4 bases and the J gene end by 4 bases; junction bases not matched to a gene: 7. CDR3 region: CASSALRQGAYEQYF. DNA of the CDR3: TGTGCCAGCAGTGCCTTAAGACAGGGGGCTTACGAGCAGTACTTC.

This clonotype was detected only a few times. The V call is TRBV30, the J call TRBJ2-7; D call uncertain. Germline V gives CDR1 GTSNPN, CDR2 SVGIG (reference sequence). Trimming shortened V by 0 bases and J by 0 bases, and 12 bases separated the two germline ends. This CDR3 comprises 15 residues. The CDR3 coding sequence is TGTGCCTGGAGTGTTGGGGTTACTACCTCCTACGAGCAGTACTTC. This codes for CAWSVGVTTSYEQYF.

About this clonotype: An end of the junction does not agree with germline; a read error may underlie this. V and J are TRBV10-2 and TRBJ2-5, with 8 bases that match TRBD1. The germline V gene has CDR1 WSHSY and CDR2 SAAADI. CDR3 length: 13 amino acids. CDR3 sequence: CANSGQGWETQYF. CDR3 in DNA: TGCGCCAACAGTGGACAGGGATGGGAGACCCAGTACTTC.

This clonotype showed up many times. CDR3 bases: TGTGCCAGCAGTTTCGGGCAGGGGGCTGCGCAGTACTTC. It specifies CASSFGQGAAQYF. V and J are TRBV28 and TRBJ2-7, with 8 bases lining up with TRBD1. The CDR3 extends over 13 amino acids. Germline V gives CDR1 MDHEN, CDR2 SYDVKM. After removal of 3 bases from V and 9 bases from J, the junction contained 7 bases not matched to a gene.

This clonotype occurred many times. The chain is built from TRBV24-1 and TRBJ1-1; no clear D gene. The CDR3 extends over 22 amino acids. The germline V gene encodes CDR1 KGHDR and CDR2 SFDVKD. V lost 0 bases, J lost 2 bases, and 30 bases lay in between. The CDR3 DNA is TGTGCCACCAGTGATTTGCCCCGCGTTCCGATAGTGAGCCCAATTTTAAACACTGAAGCTTTCTTT. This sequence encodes CATSDLPRVPIVSPILNTEAFF.

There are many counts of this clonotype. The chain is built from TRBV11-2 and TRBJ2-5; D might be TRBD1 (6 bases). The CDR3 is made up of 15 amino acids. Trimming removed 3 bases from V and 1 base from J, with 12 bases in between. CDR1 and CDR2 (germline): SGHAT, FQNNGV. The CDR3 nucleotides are TGTGCCAGCAGCTTTATAACAGGGACCCAAGAGACCCAGTACTTC. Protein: CASSFITGTQETQYF.

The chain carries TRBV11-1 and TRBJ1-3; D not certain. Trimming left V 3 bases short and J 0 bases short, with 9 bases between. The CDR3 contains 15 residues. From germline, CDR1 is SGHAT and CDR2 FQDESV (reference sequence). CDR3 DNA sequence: TGTGCCAGCAGCTTCGACGGCAACTCTGGAAACACCATATATTTT. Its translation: CASSFDGNSGNTIYF.

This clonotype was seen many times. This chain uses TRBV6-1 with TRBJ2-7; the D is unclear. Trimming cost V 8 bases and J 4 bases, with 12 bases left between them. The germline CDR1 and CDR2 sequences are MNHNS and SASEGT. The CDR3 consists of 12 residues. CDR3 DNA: TGTGCCAGCGGTGGGCGAGGTTACGAGCAGTACTTC. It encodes CASGGRGYEQYF.

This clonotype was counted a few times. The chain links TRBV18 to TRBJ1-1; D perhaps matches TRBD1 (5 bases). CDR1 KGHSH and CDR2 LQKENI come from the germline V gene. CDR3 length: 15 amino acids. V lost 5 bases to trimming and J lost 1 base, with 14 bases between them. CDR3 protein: CASSIVGQGNTEAFF. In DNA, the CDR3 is TGTGCCAGCTCAATAGTGGGTCAGGGGAACACTGAAGCTTTCTTT.